Here is one T cell receptor beta chain with its context. In the same sample, other DNA sequences code for this CDR3. The data were taken from a study of shared clonotypes between healthy human individuals. Study overall: A donor's plate count was three for CD4 naive and three for CD4 memory; CD8 naive had two and CD8 memory one.

Naive-designated CD8 cells lacked CD45RO, were positively enriched for CCR7, and omitted terminally differentiated effector memory CD45RA+ cells. Here immunoSEQ multiplex PCR was the method, and the copy in TCRdb shows in-frame clones only, minus some. Of 1.5 million to 2.5 million clones listed, approximately 94% are singletons. V was shortened by 2 bases and J by 3 bases, with 17 bases between the two germline ends. CDR1 MNHEY and CDR2 SVGAGI come from the germline V gene. This CDR3 has 16 amino acids. This chain joins TRBV6-5 and TRBJ2-7; D tentatively reads TRBD1 or TRBD2 (5 bases each). The sequenced material came from naive CD8+ T cells sorted from blood. This TCR was recovered from a man between 18 and 29 years old in good health. The CDR3 DNA follows: TGTGCCAGCAGTTACACACCCGGGACGGGGATCTACGAGCAGTACTTC. Translating it yields CASSYTPGTGIYEQYF.